The clone carrying this T cell receptor (beta chain) has ten or more counts. V lost 5 bases to trimming and J lost 0 bases, with 11 bases between them. From germline, CDR1 is SGHRS and CDR2 YFSETQ. The length of the CDR3 is 14 residues. TCRdb redid the clone calls on the PCR reads using MiXCR. Of more than 50,000 clones listed, approximately 22% are singletons. This record comes from a study of metastatic and nonmetastatic thyroid tumors. Thyroid surgery was performed in patients who had received no treatment beforehand. This TCR was recovered from a female donor with papillary thyroid cancer or a benign thyroid nodule (not recorded which). Some clones in this sample may be carry-over from other donors' samples. Specimen: blood. The chain links TRBV5-1 to TRBJ1-1, with D possibly being TRBD1 (5 bases). The CDR3 nucleotides are TGCGCCAGCAGTTTACAGGCTATGAACACTGAAGCTTTCTTT. Its translation: CASSLQAMNTEAFF.